The next 5 T cell receptor beta chains were all read from a single sample in a study of cytotoxic CD8 clonotypes in ibrutinib-treated CLL. TCRdb keeps only in-frame clones here, not all; method: immunoSEQ multiplex PCR. This table has around 60,000 clones, approximately 71% appearing once. Source: PBMCs, taken after 12 months of ibrutinib treatment. The receptors were gathered from a human donor with chronic lymphocytic leukemia.

This chain joins TRBV28 and TRBJ1-2; no firm D call. This CDR3 is 13 amino acids long. Germline V gives CDR1 MDHEN, CDR2 SYDVKM. V was trimmed by 3 bases and J by 7 bases, leaving 12 bases between them. CDR3: CASSLLDGRGYTF. The CDR3 bases are TGTGCCAGCAGTTTGCTTGACGGCCGTGGCTACACCTTC.

This chain links TRBV20-1 with TRBJ2-7; maybe TRBD2 (6 bases). The germline V gene has CDR1 DFQATT and CDR2 SNEGSKA (reference sequence). This CDR3 region has 11 residues. DNA for the CDR3: TGCAGCGGGGGTGCCACCTACGAGCAGTACTTC. This encodes CSGGATYEQYF.

V usage is TRBV7-9 and J usage is TRBJ2-1, with 9 bases matching TRBD2. The CDR3 covers 18 residues. Looked up from germline, CDR1 is SEHNR and CDR2 is FQNEAQ (reference sequence). J lost 2 bases, V lost 3 bases, and 11 bases had no gene match. DNA of the CDR3: TGTGCCAGCAGCTTTGGAGCGGGTAGCGGGAGTACCTACAATGAGCAGTTCTTC. Residues: CASSFGAGSGSTYNEQFF.

This chain uses TRBV28 with TRBJ2-5; TRBD1 might be the D (5 bases). The CDR3 runs 12 residues. Between the trimmed V and J ends, which lost 4 bases and 9 bases, there was a span of 12 bases. Germline V lookup: CDR1 MDHEN, CDR2 SYDVKM. The CDR3 loop is CASSSSRESQYF. CDR3 DNA sequence: TGTGCCAGCAGTTCCTCCAGGGAATCCCAGTACTTC.

This clone was counted a few times. This sequence joins TRBV5-6 and TRBJ2-7; D remains unclear. The CDR3 consists of 16 residues. With 0 bases removed from V and 6 bases from J, the gap between germline ends came to 19 bases. CDR1 and CDR2 (germline): SGHDT, YYEEEE. CDR3 coding DNA: TGTGCCAGCAGCTTGGACCTCCCAGGAGCTCCTACCGAGCAGTACTTC. Encoded protein: CASSLDLPGAPTEQYF.